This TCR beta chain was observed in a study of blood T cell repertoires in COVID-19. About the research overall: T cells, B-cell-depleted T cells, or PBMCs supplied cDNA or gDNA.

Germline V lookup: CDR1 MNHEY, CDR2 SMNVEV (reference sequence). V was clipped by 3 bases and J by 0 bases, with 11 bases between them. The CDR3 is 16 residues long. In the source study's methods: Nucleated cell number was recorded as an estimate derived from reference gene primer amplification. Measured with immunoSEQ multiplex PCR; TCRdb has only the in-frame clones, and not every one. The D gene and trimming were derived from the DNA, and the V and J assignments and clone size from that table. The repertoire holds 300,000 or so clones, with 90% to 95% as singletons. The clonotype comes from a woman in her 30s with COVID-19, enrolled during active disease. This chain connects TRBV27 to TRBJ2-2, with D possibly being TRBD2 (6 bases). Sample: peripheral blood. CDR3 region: CASSFGGIPNTGELFF. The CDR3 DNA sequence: TGTGCCAGCAGTTTCGGAGGGATCCCGAACACCGGGGAGCTGTTTTTT.